The TCR beta chain described here comes from a study of blood T cell repertoires in COVID-19. Study-level background: T cells, B-cell-depleted T cells, or PBMCs supplied cDNA or gDNA.

The study assigned cohorts using participant-reported clinical history. Each recovered donor of Cohort 3 presented with two negative PCRs, clearance, or symptom resolution. Method: immunoSEQ multiplex PCR; TCRdb's copy keeps in-frame clones and lacks some. In the table there are around 280,000 clones, around 90% of which are singletons. The J segment lost 2 bases and the V segment lost 6 bases, leaving 1 base of the junction unmatched. Germline values: CDR1 SEHNR, CDR2 FQNEAQ (reference sequence). CDR3 length: 14 amino acids. Sequencing input: PBMCs or T cells enriched from blood (not recorded which). The V call is TRBV7-9, the J call TRBJ2-6; 7 nucleotides align to TRBD1. The origin of this receptor is a woman in her 40s who had recovered from COVID-19. The CDR3 is CASRTGAGANVLTF. DNA of the CDR3: TGTGCCAGCAGAACAGGGGCTGGGGCCAACGTCCTGACTTTC.